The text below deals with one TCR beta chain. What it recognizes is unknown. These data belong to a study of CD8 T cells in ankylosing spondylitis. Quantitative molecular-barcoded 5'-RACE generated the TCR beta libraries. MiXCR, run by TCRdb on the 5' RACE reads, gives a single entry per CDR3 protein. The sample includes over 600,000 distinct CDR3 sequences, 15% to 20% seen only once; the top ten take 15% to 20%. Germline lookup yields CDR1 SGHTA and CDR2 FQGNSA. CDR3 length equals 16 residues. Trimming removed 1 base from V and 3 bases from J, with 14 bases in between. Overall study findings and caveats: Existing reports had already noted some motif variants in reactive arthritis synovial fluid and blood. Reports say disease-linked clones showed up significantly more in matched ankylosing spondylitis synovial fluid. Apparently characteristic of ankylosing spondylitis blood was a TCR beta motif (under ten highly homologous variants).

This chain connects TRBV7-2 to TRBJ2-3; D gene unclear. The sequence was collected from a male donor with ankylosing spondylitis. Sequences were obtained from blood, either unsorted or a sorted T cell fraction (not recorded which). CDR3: CASSLGVRLSTDTQYF. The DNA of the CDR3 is TGTGCCAGCAGCTTAGGGGTCCGCCTATCAACAGATACGCAGTATTTT.